One and the same sample provided the 13 T cell receptor beta chains below, sequenced in a study of cytomegalovirus exposure and HLA in healthy donors. The repertoire was sequenced with immunoSEQ multiplex PCR; TCRdb's copy has only in-frame clones and lacks some. Of 100,000 to 150,000 clones listed, about nine tenths are singletons. The sequencing input was PBMCs. These receptors all come from a man younger than 35 in good health and CMV-seropositive.

The chain employs TRBV4-1 and TRBJ1-2; D is uncertain. Looked up from germline, CDR1 is MGHRA and CDR2 is YSYEKL. This CDR3 contains 15 residues. V lost 1 base and J lost 8, with 17 bases in between. CDR3 sequence: CASSQAIYKAEGYTF. In DNA form, the CDR3 reads TGCGCCAGCAGCCAAGCCATTTACAAAGCGGAGGGCTACACCTTC.

This clone has only one observation. The chain recombines TRBV6-6 with TRBJ2-1, with D maybe TRBD2 (6 bases). The germline V gene encodes CDR1 MNHNY and CDR2 SVGAGI (reference sequence). V was cut by 5 bases and J by 4 bases, with 9 bases left in between. This CDR3 region has 13 residues. The CDR3 reads CASSIGTYNEQFF. The CDR3 DNA reads as TGTGCCAGCAGTATAGGGACTTACAATGAGCAGTTCTTC.

The CDR3 sequence: CASSVGRGHFEQYF. The CDR3 DNA is TGTGCCAGCAGCGTAGGTAGGGGGCACTTCGAGCAGTACTTC. The V call is TRBV9, the J call TRBJ2-7; TRBD1 matches at 7 bases. This CDR3 region has 14 residues. J gave up 6 bases and V 0 bases, and 6 bases lay outside the gene matches. CDR1 and CDR2 from the germline V gene are SGDLS and YYNGEE.

V gene TRBV27 combines with J gene TRBJ2-5, with 10 nucleotides matching TRBD1. CDR1 is MNHEY and CDR2 is SMNVEV in the germline V gene (reference sequence). CDR3 length equals 16 residues. With V trimmed by 5 bases and J by 5 bases, 11 bases remained unmatched. CDR3 coding DNA: TGTGCCAGCAGTCCCCAGGGGACAGGGGCATGGGAGACCCAGTACTTC. This encodes CASSPQGTGAWETQYF.

The V gene is TRBV7-2, the J gene TRBJ1-6; 10 bases align to TRBD1. Per germline, CDR1 SGHTA and CDR2 FQGNSA. The CDR3 length is 15 residues. V was clipped by 6 bases and J by 4 bases; unmatched bases: 3. The CDR3 DNA is TGTGCCAGCAGGCGGGACAGGGGATATAATTCACCCCTCCACTTT. Amino acids: CASRRDRGYNSPLHF. The full variable domain, completed using reference TRBV7-2 and TRBJ1-6, is GAGVSQSPSNKVTEKGKDVELRCDPISGHTALYWYRQSLGQGLEFLIYFQGNSAPDKSGLPSDRFSAERTGGSVSTLTIQRTQQEDSAVYLCASRRDRGYNSPLHFGNGTRLTVT.

The chain combines TRBV7-2 with TRBJ2-7; D is perhaps TRBD1 (5 bases). This CDR3 is 15 amino acids long. Trimming stripped 5 bases from V and 3 bases from J, with 17 bases between. Germline V gene sequence: CDR1 SGHTA, CDR2 FQGNSA. CDR3 region: CASSLYKSDNYEQYF. The CDR3 DNA is TGTGCCAGCAGCCTATACAAATCGGACAACTACGAGCAGTACTTC.

For this clone: Because the CDR3's place on the DNA is in doubt, the DNA is left out and the CDR3 is given as listed by TCRdb. The V gene is TRBV6-6, the J gene TRBJ1-1. The CDR3 has 13 amino acids, counting both end residues. CDR1 and CDR2 from the germline V gene are MNHNY and SVGAGI (reference sequence). CDR3 sequence reads: CASSSSVNTEAFF.

This clone appeared once. The chain recombines TRBV27 with TRBJ1-6; 7 bases fit TRBD1. The germline CDR1 and CDR2 sequences are MNHEY and SMNVEV (reference sequence). With 5 bases clipped from V and 7 bases from J, the junction kept 5 bases outside the gene matches. This CDR3 has 14 amino acids. Written as DNA, the CDR3 is TGTGCCAGCAGTAAAGGGGGCCAAAATTCACCCCTCCACTTT. Its protein is CASSKGGQNSPLHF.

This chain uses TRBV18 with TRBJ2-2, with D perhaps matching TRBD2 (5 bases). The CDR3 consists of 14 residues. Per germline, CDR1 KGHSH and CDR2 LQKENI. V dropped 5 bases and J dropped 1 base, with 8 bases sitting between them. Here the CDR3 DNA reads TGTGCCAGCTCAACTAGAGAGAACACCGGGGAGCTGTTTTTT. Its translation: CASSTRENTGELFF. The variable domain in full, with the rest retrieved from reference TRBV18 and TRBJ2-2, is NAGVMQNPRHLVRRRGQEARLRCSPMKGHSHVYWYRQLPEEGLKFMVYLQKENIIDESGMPKERFSAEFPKEGPSILRIQQVVRGDSAAYFCASSTRENTGELFFGEGSRLTVL.

About this clone: The junction differs from germline at one of its ends, possibly a read error. The chain carries TRBV6-5 and TRBJ1-1; 8 nucleotides line up with TRBD1. In germline, CDR1 is MNHEY, CDR2 SVGAGI. The CDR3 has 13 amino acids. The chain's CDR3 is CASGYSDRGEAFF. The CDR3, as DNA: TGTGCCAGCGGTTACTCAGACAGGGGAGAAGCTTTCTTT.

V gene TRBV7-2 combines with J gene TRBJ1-6, with 8 positions matching TRBD1. The V gene end was trimmed by 5 bases and the J gene end by 8 bases; junction bases not matched to a gene: 11. CDR1 is SGHTA and CDR2 is FQGNSA in the germline V gene. This CDR3 has 16 amino acids. The CDR3 nucleotides read TGTGCCAGCAGCCTCGACTGGACAGGGATTTATTCACCCCTCCACTTT. Protein: CASSLDWTGIYSPLHF.

This clone turned up a few times. The chain combines TRBV6-4 with TRBJ2-1, with D maybe TRBD2 (6 bases). The CDR3 is 13 residues long. V was trimmed by 6 bases and J by 7 bases, leaving 13 bases between them. Germline CDR1 is MRHNA and CDR2 is SNTAGT. As DNA, the CDR3 is TGTGCCAGCAGCGCGGGATCCAGTAATGAGCAGTTCTTC. Residues: CASSAGSSNEQFF.

The chain links TRBV18 to TRBJ1-6; D not certain. V dropped 3 bases and J dropped 10 bases, with 10 bases sitting between them. The germline CDR1 and CDR2 sequences are KGHSH and LQKENI. This CDR3 contains 13 residues. In DNA, the CDR3 is TGTGCCAGCTCACCTCGATTGGAGTCACCCCTCCACTTT. Translating it yields CASSPRLESPLHF.